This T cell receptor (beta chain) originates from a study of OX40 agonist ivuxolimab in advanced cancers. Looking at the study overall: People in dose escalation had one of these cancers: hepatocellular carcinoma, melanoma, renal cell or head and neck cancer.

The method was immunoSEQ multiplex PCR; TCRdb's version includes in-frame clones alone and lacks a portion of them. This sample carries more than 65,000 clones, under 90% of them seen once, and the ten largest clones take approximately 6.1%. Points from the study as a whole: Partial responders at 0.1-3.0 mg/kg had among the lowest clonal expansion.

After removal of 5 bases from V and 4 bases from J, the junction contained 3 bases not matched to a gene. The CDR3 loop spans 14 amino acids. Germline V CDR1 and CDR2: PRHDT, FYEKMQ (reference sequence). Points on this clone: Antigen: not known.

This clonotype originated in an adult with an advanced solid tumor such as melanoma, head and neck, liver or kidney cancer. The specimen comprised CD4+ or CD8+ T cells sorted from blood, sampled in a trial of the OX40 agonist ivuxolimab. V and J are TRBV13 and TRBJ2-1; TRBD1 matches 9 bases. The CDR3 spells CASSLQGAYNEQFF. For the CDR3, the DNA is TGTGCCAGCAGCCTACAGGGGGCTTACAATGAGCAGTTCTTC.